Each of the 19 T cell receptor beta chains below was sequenced from the same sample in a study of a mutant IDH1 vaccine in newly diagnosed glioma. Regarding time point: baseline, week 1 (first vaccination visit). Sample treatment: pre-vaccination baseline after standard-of-care therapy. Using immunoSEQ multiplex PCR, the repertoire was profiled, and TCRdb retains in-frame clones only, with some absent. The sample has 30,000 to 35,000 clones; roughly nine tenths are singletons. Specimen: PBMCs, collected from a glioma patient treated with radiotherapy, temozolomide or both. Every receptor here comes from a woman in her 40s with glioma.

V and J are TRBV29-1 and TRBJ1-5; TRBD1 agrees at 7 bases. Unmatched junction bases numbered 5, after V lost 6 bases and J lost 3 bases. The CDR3 has 13 amino acids. Germline CDR1 reads SQVTM; CDR2 reads ANQGSEA. CDR3 region: CSVRTGVNQPQHF. DNA of the CDR3: TGCAGCGTGCGAACAGGGGTCAATCAGCCCCAGCATTTT. Looking up the rest from reference TRBV29-1 and TRBJ1-5 gives the full variable domain: SAVISQKPSRDICQRGTSLTIQCQVDSQVTMMFWYRQQPGQSLTLIATANQGSEATYESGFVIDKFPISRPNLTFSTLTVSNMSPEDSSIYLCSVRTGVNQPQHFGDGTRLSIL.

V gene TRBV7-6 combines with J gene TRBJ2-7; no firm D call. Per the germline V gene, CDR1 is SGHVS and CDR2 is FNYEAQ. CDR3 length: 14 amino acids. The V and J ends lost 5 bases and 2 bases respectively, with 13 bases between them. CDR3 DNA: TGTGCCAGCAGCCCCCGGAATGGGCCCTACGAGCAGTACTTC. Amino acids: CASSPRNGPYEQYF.

The rearrangement joins TRBV30 to TRBJ1-2, with TRBD1 as a possible D gene (5 bases). V gave up 3 bases and J gave up 8 bases, with 10 bases separating them. The germline V gene encodes CDR1 GTSNPN and CDR2 SVGIG (reference sequence). This CDR3 has 11 residues. The CDR3 nucleotides read TGTGCCTGGAGCGCCGCAGGGGGCTACACCTTC. It translates to CAWSAAGGYTF.

The chain recombines TRBV5-4 with TRBJ2-7; D is unclear. The CDR3 runs to 14 residues. Trimming shortened V by 2 bases and J by 0 bases, and 9 bases separated the two germline ends. Germline CDR1 SGHNT, CDR2 YYREEE (reference sequence). The CDR3: CASSFPGSSYEQYF. CDR3 DNA sequence: TGTGCCAGCAGCTTCCCAGGTTCCTCCTACGAGCAGTACTTC.

J is TRBJ1-1 and V is TRBV6-6; 7 bases match TRBD1. Germline V CDR1 and CDR2: MNHNY, SVGAGI (reference sequence). V lost 4 bases and J lost 10; bases outside the gene matches: 12. This CDR3 is 14 amino acids long. Here the CDR3 DNA reads TGTGCCAGCAGTTCCCAAACAGGGGCCTCAGCAGCTTTCTTT. Translating gives CASSSQTGASAAFF.

CDR3 loop: CASSQEAGGETQYF. The CDR3 DNA sequence: TGCGCCAGCAGCCAAGAGGCGGGAGGGGAGACCCAGTACTTC. The rearrangement links TRBV4-1 to TRBJ2-5; 9 bases map to TRBD2. After removal of 0 bases from V and 5 bases from J, the junction contained 1 base not matched to a gene. The CDR3 has 14 amino acids. CDR1 is MGHRA and CDR2 is YSYEKL in the germline V gene.

The chain has TRBV25-1 and TRBJ1-4; D call uncertain. CDR3 length: 15 residues. Germline V gene lookup returns CDR1 MGHDK and CDR2 SYGVNS. V was pared by 7 bases and J by 7 bases, with 19 bases between. The CDR3 coding sequence is TGTGCCAGCAAACGTGCGGGCAGGTTGGGTGAAAAACTGTTTTTT. This gives the protein CASKRAGRLGEKLFF.

The J gene is TRBJ2-3, the V gene TRBV6-6; 13 bases line up with TRBD2. With 5 bases clipped from V and 5 bases from J, the junction kept 7 bases outside the gene matches. Germline CDR1 is MNHNY and CDR2 is SVGAGI (reference sequence). The CDR3 is 16 amino acids. CDR3 bases: TGTGCCAGCAGTATCAGACTAGCGGGGGGTTTAGATACGCAGTATTTT. Protein product: CASSIRLAGGLDTQYF.

This clone was recorded once. The V gene is TRBV18, the J gene TRBJ2-5; the D is unclear. Germline assignment: CDR1 KGHSH and CDR2 LQKENI. V shed 3 bases and J shed 6 bases, with 8 bases lying between them. The CDR3 consists of 12 residues. For the CDR3, the DNA is TGTGCCAGCTCACCTGAAGGGCAGACCCAGTACTTC. This codes for CASSPEGQTQYF.

The CDR3 DNA reads as TGTGCCAGCTCACCACGGACCAGTTCCTACAATGAGCAGTTCTTC. Translated, it gives CASSPRTSSYNEQFF. V gene TRBV18 combines with J gene TRBJ2-1; D remains ambiguous. Looked up from germline, CDR1 is KGHSH and CDR2 is LQKENI. CDR3 length: 15 residues. V lost 1 base, J lost 1 base, and 8 bases lay in between.

The chain links TRBV4-1 to TRBJ1-3; 7 bases fit TRBD1. CDR1 and CDR2 (germline): MGHRA, YSYEKL. The CDR3 is 14 amino acids. Trimming at V came to 6 bases and at J to 3 bases, leaving 5 bases not matched to a gene. CDR3 DNA sequence: TGCGCCAGCAGGGGGGCAGGGGGTGGAAACACCATATATTTT. Its translation: CASRGAGGGNTIYF.

The V call is TRBV2, the J call TRBJ2-1; the D gene is possibly TRBD2 (7 bases). The germline V and J ends were trimmed by 4 bases and 6 bases, with 13 bases remaining between them. Germline V gene data show CDR1 as SNHLY and CDR2 as FYNNEI. The CDR3 loop spans 14 amino acids. CDR3: CASSVGGALNEQFF. The CDR3 bases are TGTGCCAGCAGTGTAGGGGGGGCCCTCAATGAGCAGTTCTTC.

This clone was observed once. The genes are TRBV19 and TRBJ1-5; TRBD1 might be the D (5 bases). Trimming removed 1 base at V and 7 bases at J, with 11 bases between. In germline, CDR1 is LNHDA, CDR2 SQIVND (reference sequence). The CDR3 contains 14 residues. The CDR3 DNA is TGTGCCAGTAGTATAGTAACAGGAGGACAGCCCCAGCATTTT. Translated: CASSIVTGGQPQHF.

The chain carries TRBV2 and TRBJ1-2; D possibly corresponds to TRBD1 (5 bases). The CDR3 runs 12 residues. In germline, CDR1 is SNHLY, CDR2 FYNNEI. The V and J ends lost 6 bases and 7 bases respectively, with 12 bases between them. This chain's CDR3 is CASSAGGVGYTF. The CDR3 coding sequence is TGTGCCAGCAGCGCCGGGGGGGTTGGCTACACCTTC.

The V and J genes are TRBV13 and TRBJ2-1, with TRBD2 matching 7 bases. The CDR3 spans 14 residues. CDR1 and CDR2 from the germline V gene are PRHDT and FYEKMQ (reference sequence). V lost 5 bases, J lost 4 bases, and 5 bases stayed unmatched. The CDR3 DNA sequence: TGTGCCAGCAGCGGCCGGGACTATTACAATGAGCAGTTCTTC. It translates to CASSGRDYYNEQFF.

The chain joins TRBV4-2 to TRBJ2-6; D is possibly TRBD1 (6 bases). Germline loops: CDR1 LGHNA, CDR2 YNFKEQ. The CDR3 has 16 residues. V lost 2 bases and J 7 bases, leaving 15 bases between the germline ends. The CDR3 DNA sequence: TGTGCCAGCAGCCAACCCGGGACATCTGCCGCCAACGTCCTGACTTTC. It yields the protein CASSQPGTSAANVLTF.

The chain couples TRBV18 to TRBJ2-5; 8 nucleotides align to TRBD1. The J call may be in error: the DNA end matches TRBJ2-7 better. The germline V gene encodes CDR1 KGHSH and CDR2 LQKENI. The CDR3 totals 14 residues. CDR3 nucleotides: TGTGCCAGCTCACCGACAGGGGCTACTGACGAGCAGTACTTC. Translated: CASSPTGATDEQYF.

The chain uses TRBV6-5 and TRBJ2-7; D is possibly TRBD1 (6 bases). Trimming pared 0 bases from V and 2 bases from J, leaving 11 bases between. The CDR3 length is 15 residues. Germline CDR1 reads MNHEY; CDR2 reads SVGAGI. CDR3 sequence (DNA): TGTGCCAGCAGTTACTCGATACAGGGAACCTACGAGCAGTACTTC. Its translation: CASSYSIQGTYEQYF.

The J gene is TRBJ2-1, the V gene TRBV25-1, with TRBD1 identical over 8 bases. The ends lost 5 bases at V and 4 bases at J; junction bases unmatched: 10. Germline-derived CDR1 and CDR2 are MGHDK and SYGVNS. The CDR3 consists of 16 residues. CDR3 in DNA: TGTGCCAGCAGTACCCATCCGGGACAGGTTTACAATGAGCAGTTCTTC. Translating it yields CASSTHPGQVYNEQFF.